Below, one TCR beta chain is given with its context. This record comes from a study of blood T cell repertoires in COVID-19. The germline gives CDR1 SGHTA, CDR2 FQGNSA. The CDR3 length is 14 residues. V was shortened by 2 bases and J by 1 base, with 8 bases between the two germline ends. Symptom resolution, clearance, or two negative PCRs marked the recovered donors of Cohort 3. In the study's own analysis: For nucleated cells, counts were estimated from reference gene primer amplification. The data were produced by immunoSEQ multiplex PCR, yet TCRdb's version contains in-frame clones alone and is incomplete. The V and J calls and clone size were taken over from that table, and D and trimming were inferred from the DNA. The repertoire has more than 300,000 clones, roughly 86% of them found once; the top ten carry roughly a tenth.

What was sequenced was PBMCs or T cells enriched from blood (not recorded which). The rearrangement joins TRBV7-2 to TRBJ1-1; no clear D. The source of this sequence is a woman aged 25 to 39 who had recovered from COVID-19. The CDR3 coding sequence is TGTGCCAGCAGCTTATTGGGCGAGAACACTGAAGCTTTCTTT. Its translation is CASSLLGENTEAFF.